A selection of T cell receptor beta chains follows, all from one sample in a study of T cell responses to AZD1222 COVID-19 vaccine. TCRdb's copy holds only in-frame clones and misses some; the assay was immunoSEQ multiplex PCR. The data show under 150,000 clones, 88% seen once. The material was peripheral blood, obtained on day 0 of MenACWY control vaccination. Receptors were obtained from an adult in good health. CDR3s leave out the opening cysteine and the closing phenylalanine or tryptophan.

V | CDR3
TRBV7-9 | ASSLLRTGDSGANVLT
TRBV5-4 | ASSSPLAGVETQY
TRBV7-8 | ASSLKRQLNTEAF
TRBV7-3 | ASSLEGGGTGQF
TRBV28 | ASRATGGKETQY
TRBV29-1 | SVDPHDTLTDTQY
TRBV19 | ASRSLDTSTDTQY
TRBV27 | ASSSLRGRSGELF
TRBV28 | ASSRLDPRGEQY
TRBV11-1 | ASSLDRGSYNEQF
TRBV3-1/TRBV3-2 | ASSPDTYRGSNGYT
TRBV29-1 | SSRMGRTGALET
TRBV19 | ASSTIAGVAGEQY
TRBV18 | ASSLRTGGDTGELF
TRBV2 | ASRPLSYNEQF
TRBV24-1 | ATSESGKQNIQY
TRBV19 | ASSIDRGYT